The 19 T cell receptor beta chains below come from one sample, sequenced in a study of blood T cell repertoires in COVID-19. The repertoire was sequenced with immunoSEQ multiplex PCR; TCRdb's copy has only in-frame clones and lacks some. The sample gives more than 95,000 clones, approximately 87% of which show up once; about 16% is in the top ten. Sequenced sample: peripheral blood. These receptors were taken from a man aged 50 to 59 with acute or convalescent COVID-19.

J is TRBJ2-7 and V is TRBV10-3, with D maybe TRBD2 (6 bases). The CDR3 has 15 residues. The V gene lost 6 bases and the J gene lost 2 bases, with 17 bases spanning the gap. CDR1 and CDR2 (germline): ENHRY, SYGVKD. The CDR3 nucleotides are TGTGCCATCAGGGACCAGCGGGTCCCCGCCTACGAGCAGTACTTC. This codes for CAIRDQRVPAYEQYF.

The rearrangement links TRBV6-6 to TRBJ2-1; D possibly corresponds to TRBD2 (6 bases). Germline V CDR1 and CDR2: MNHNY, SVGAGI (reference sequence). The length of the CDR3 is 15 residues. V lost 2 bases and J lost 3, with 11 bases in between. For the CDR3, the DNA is TGTGCCAGCAGTTACGTGGGACTTGGCTACAATGAGCAGTTCTTC. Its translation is CASSYVGLGYNEQFF.

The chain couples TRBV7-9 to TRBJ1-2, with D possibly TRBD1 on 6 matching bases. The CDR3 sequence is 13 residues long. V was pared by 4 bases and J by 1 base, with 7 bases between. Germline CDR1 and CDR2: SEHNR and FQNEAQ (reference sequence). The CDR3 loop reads CASSSDSNYGYTF. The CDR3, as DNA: TGTGCCAGCAGCTCGGACAGTAACTATGGCTACACCTTC.

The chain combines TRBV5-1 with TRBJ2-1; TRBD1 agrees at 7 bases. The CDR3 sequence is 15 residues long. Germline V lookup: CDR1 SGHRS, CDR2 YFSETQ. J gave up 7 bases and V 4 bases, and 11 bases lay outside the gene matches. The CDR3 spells CASSPYKQGLNEQFF. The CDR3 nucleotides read TGCGCCAGCAGCCCATACAAACAGGGGTTAAATGAGCAGTTCTTC. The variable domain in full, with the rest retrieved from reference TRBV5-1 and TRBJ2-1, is KAGVTQTPRYLIKTRGQQVTLSCSPISGHRSVSWYQQTPGQGLQFLFEYFSETQRNKGNFPGRFSGRQFSNSRSEMNVSTLELGDSALYLCASSPYKQGLNEQFFGPGTRLTVL.

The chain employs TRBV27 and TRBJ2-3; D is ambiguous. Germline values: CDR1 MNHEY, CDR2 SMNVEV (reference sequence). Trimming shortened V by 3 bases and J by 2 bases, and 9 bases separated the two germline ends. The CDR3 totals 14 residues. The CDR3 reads CASSLIPYTDTQYF. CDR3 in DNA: TGTGCCAGCAGTTTGATCCCCTACACAGATACGCAGTATTTT.

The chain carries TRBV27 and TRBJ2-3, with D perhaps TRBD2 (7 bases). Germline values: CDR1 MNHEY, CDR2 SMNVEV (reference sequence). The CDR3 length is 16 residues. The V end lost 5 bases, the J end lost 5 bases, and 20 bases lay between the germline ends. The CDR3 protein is CASSELGGGQVDTQYF. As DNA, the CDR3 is TGTGCCAGCAGTGAACTAGGGGGAGGGCAGGTAGATACGCAGTATTTT.

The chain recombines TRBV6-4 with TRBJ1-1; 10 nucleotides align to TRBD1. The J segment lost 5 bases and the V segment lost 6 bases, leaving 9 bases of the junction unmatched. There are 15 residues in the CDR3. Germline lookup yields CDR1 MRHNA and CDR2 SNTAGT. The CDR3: CASREGTGVGTEAFF. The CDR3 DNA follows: TGTGCCAGCAGAGAGGGGACAGGGGTAGGGACTGAAGCTTTCTTT.

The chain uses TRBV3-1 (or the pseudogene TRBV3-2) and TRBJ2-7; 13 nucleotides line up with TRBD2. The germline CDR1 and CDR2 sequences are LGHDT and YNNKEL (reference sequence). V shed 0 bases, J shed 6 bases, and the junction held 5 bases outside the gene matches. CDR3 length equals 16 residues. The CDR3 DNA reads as TGTGCCAGCAGCCAAGATAGGACTAGCGGGAGAAGCGAGCAGTACTTC. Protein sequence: CASSQDRTSGRSEQYF.

The CDR3 loop reads CAWTDLAARNTGELFF. The CDR3 nucleotides read TGTGCCTGGACCGATCTAGCGGCGAGGAACACCGGGGAGCTGTTTTTT. This chain links TRBV30 with TRBJ2-2; 7 bases match TRBD2. Per germline, CDR1 GTSNPN and CDR2 SVGIG (reference sequence). The V gene end was trimmed by 4 bases and the J gene end by 1 base; junction bases not matched to a gene: 9. The CDR3 consists of 16 residues.

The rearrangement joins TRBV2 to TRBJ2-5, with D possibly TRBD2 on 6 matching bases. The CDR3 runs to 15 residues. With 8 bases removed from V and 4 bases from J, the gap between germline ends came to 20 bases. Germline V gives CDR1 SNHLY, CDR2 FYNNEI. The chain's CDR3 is CASDRSGGRGETQYF. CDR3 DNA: TGTGCCAGCGACCGGTCCGGGGGTAGGGGAGAGACCCAGTACTTC.

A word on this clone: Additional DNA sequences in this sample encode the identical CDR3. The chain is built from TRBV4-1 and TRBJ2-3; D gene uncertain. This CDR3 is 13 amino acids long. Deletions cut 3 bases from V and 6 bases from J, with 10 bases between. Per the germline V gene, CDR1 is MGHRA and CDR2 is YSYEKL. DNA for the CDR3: TGCGCCAGCAGCCATCCCCCCGGGGATACGCAGTATTTT. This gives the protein CASSHPPGDTQYF.

CDR3 in amino acids: CAWSKGTYSGNTIYF. The CDR3 bases are TGTGCCTGGAGTAAAGGGACTTACTCTGGAAACACCATATATTTT. The rearrangement uses TRBV30 and TRBJ1-3, with D possibly being TRBD1 (5 bases). The germline CDR1 and CDR2 sequences are GTSNPN and SVGIG (reference sequence). The CDR3 contains 15 residues. Trimming shortened V by 2 bases and J by 0 bases, and 11 bases separated the two germline ends.

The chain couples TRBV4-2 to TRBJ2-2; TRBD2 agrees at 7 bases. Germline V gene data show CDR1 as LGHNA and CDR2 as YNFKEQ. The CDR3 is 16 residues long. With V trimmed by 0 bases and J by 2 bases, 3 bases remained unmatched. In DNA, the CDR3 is TGTGCCAGCAGCCAAGAATCTAGCGGAAACACCGGGGAGCTGTTTTTT. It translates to CASSQESSGNTGELFF.

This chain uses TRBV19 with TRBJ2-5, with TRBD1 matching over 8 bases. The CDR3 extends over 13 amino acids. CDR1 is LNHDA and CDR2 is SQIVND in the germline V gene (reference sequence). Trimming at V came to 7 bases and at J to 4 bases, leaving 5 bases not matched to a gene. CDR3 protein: CASTVTGAETQYF. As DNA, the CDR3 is TGTGCCAGTACCGTGACAGGGGCAGAGACCCAGTACTTC.

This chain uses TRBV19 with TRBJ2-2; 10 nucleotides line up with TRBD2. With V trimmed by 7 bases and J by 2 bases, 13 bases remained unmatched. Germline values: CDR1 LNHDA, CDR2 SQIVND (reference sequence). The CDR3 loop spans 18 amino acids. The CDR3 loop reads CASTPRRTSGINTGELFF. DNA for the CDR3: TGTGCCAGTACCCCGCGTCGTACTAGCGGGATCAACACCGGGGAGCTGTTTTTT. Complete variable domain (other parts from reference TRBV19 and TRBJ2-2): DGGITQSPKYLFRKEGQNVTLSCEQNLNHDAMYWYRQDPGQGLRLIYYSQIVNDFQKGDIAEGYSVSREKKESFPLTVTSAQKNPTAFYLCASTPRRTSGINTGELFFGEGSRLTVL.

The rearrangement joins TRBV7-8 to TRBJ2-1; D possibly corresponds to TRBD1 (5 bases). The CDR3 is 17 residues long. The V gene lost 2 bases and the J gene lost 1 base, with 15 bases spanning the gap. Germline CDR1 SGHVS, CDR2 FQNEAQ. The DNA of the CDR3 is TGTGCCAGCAGCTTACCAATACAGGCTCCGTCCTACAATGAGCAGTTCTTC. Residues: CASSLPIQAPSYNEQFF.

CDR3 DNA: TGCGCCAGCAGCCCATTTCCCGGGACTAGCGGGACAGATACGCAGTATTTT. Protein product: CASSPFPGTSGTDTQYF. The rearrangement links TRBV5-1 to TRBJ2-3; TRBD2 matches at 12 bases. The CDR3 runs 17 residues. Per germline, CDR1 SGHRS and CDR2 YFSETQ. V was clipped by 4 bases and J by 3 bases; unmatched bases: 9.

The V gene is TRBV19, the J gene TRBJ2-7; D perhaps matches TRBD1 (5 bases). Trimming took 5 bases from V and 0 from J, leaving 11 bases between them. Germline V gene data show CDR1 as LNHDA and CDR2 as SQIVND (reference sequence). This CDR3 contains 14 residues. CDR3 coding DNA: TGTGCCAGTAGTGGGGCCCTTTCCTCCTACGAGCAGTACTTC. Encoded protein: CASSGALSSYEQYF.

The CDR3 protein is CASSQFTSGSRFF. Written as DNA, the CDR3 is TGTGCCAGCAGCCAATTCACTAGCGGGAGTCGGTTCTTC. V gene TRBV3-1 (or the pseudogene TRBV3-2) combines with J gene TRBJ2-1, with 11 nucleotides matching TRBD2. The length of the CDR3 is 13 residues. Germline CDR1 and CDR2: LGHDT and YNNKEL (reference sequence). V gave up 2 bases and J gave up 15 bases; unmatched junction bases: 6.